The rows below give T cell receptor beta chains drawn from one sample of a study of vaccination and CD4 T cells after COVID-19. Their cognate antigens are unknown. One entry per CDR3 protein results from TCRdb running MiXCR on the PCR reads. The data show about 13,000 distinct CDR3 sequences, about 45% seen once. Sample: CD4+ T cells from blood, cultured in vitro. These receptors all come from a human donor who had recovered from COVID-19. Each CDR3 is given with its conserved first and last residue. The D gene is left open where the match is weak. Rows may omit the clone size; those that give it use once, few, many or a size class.

j_call v_call d_call clone_size cdr3_nt cdr3_aa
TRBJ1-2 TRBV27 NA NA TGTGCCAGCAGACGGGGCCTCCGGATGAGAGAGGGCTACACCTTC CASRRGLRMREGYTF
TRBJ1-2 TRBV28 TRBD1 few TGTGCCAGCAGTCAAGGACAGGGTAGCTATGGCTACACCTTC CASSQGQGSYGYTF
TRBJ2-1 TRBV20-1 TRBD2 NA TGCAGTGCTAGAGATCGCAGGACTAGCGGGAGGGCTTATGGGCGCTCCTACAATGAGCAGTTCTTC CSARDRRTSGRAYGRSYNEQFF
TRBJ1-4 TRBV12-3/TRBV12-4 TRBD1 NA TGTGCCAGCAGCCCGGGACAGGGACCCTTGAATGAAAAACTGTTTTTT CASSPGQGPLNEKLFF
TRBJ2-7 TRBV27 NA few TGTGCCAGCAGTTATGGGCCCTCGTGGCAGAGCAACGAGCAGTACTTC CASSYGPSWQSNEQYF
TRBJ2-7 TRBV6-5 NA NA TGTGCCAGCAGTTACTCGAGGAGGAGTTACGAGCAGTACTTC CASSYSRRSYEQYF
TRBJ1-1 TRBV11-1 NA NA TGTGCCAGCAGCTTAGCGCGAGCAGTCACTGGAGCTTTCTTT CASSLARAVTGAFF
TRBJ2-1 TRBV5-4 NA once TGTGCCAGCAGCTTGAAGAATGAGCAGTTCTTC CASSLKNEQFF
TRBJ2-2 TRBV5-4 NA NA TGTGCCAGCAGCTCCTCCGTCAGGGGTGGCACCGGGGAGCTGTTTTTT CASSSSVRGGTGELFF
TRBJ2-3 TRBV27 NA NA TGTGCCAGCTCCGCAGGACAACTCACAGATACGCAGTATTTT CASSAGQLTDTQYF
TRBJ1-2 TRBV12-3/TRBV12-4 NA few TGTGCCAGCAGCCTACTGGGGCCCATGGACTACACCTTC CASSLLGPMDYTF
TRBJ1-2 TRBV7-9 NA NA TGTGCCAGCAGCTTAGATAGGGCGTCCGCCTCGTATGGCTACACCTTC CASSLDRASASYGYTF
TRBJ2-1 TRBV5-4 NA NA TGTGCCAGCAGCCTAGGGGGAGGGCGGGGGTATGAGCAGTTCTTC CASSLGGGRGYEQFF
TRBJ1-1 TRBV12-3/TRBV12-4 NA NA TGTGCCAGCAGTTTTCAGGATAGAGGGGGAGACACTGAAGCTTTCTTT CASSFQDRGGDTEAFF
TRBJ2-4 TRBV20-1 NA few TGCAGTGCTAGAGCGATAGGGCACCCCCTGTACATTCAGTACTTC CSARAIGHPLYIQYF
TRBJ2-2 TRBV20-1 TRBD2 NA TGCAGTGCTACACTAGCGGGAGCGGGCGGGGAGCTGTTTTTT CSATLAGAGGELFF
TRBJ1-1 TRBV6-1 NA NA TGTGCCAGCCAAAGATTCGAAGCTTTCTTT CASQRFEAFF
TRBJ2-1 TRBV19 TRBD2 once TGTGCCAGTAGTACTACTAGCGGGAGGGCCGATGAGCAGTTCTTC CASSTTSGRADEQFF
TRBJ2-1 TRBV27 TRBD2 NA TGTGCCAGCAGTTTTACGGGAGGCCTGCAGAACAATGAGCAGTTCTTC CASSFTGGLQNNEQFF
TRBJ2-7 TRBV7-3 TRBD1 NA TGTGCCAGCAGCTTGGGACAGGGGGCCTACGAGCAGTACTTC CASSLGQGAYEQYF
TRBJ2-1 TRBV28 NA few TGTGCCAGCAGTATTATGGGACAAGTAGGTGAGCAGTTCTTC CASSIMGQVGEQFF
TRBJ2-2 TRBV4-3 TRBD2 NA TGCGCCAGCAGCCAAGGGTCCACTAGCGGGGGCACCGGGGAGCTGTTTTTT CASSQGSTSGGTGELFF
TRBJ2-6 TRBV12-3/TRBV12-4 NA NA TGTGCCAGCCTTACCCACTCTGGGGCCAACGTCCTGACTTTC CASLTHSGANVLTF
TRBJ2-1 TRBV25-1 TRBD2 few TGTGCCAGCAGTGAAGCTACGGCTAGCGGGTACCTGGGTGAGCAGTTCTTC CASSEATASGYLGEQFF
TRBJ1-5 TRBV6-1 NA NA TGTGCCAGCACCAGCCTTTATAGCAATCAGCCCCAGCATTTT CASTSLYSNQPQHF
TRBJ2-2 TRBV29-1 TRBD2 NA TGCAGCGTGGCGGGGGACACCGGGGAGCTGTTTTTT CSVAGDTGELFF
TRBJ2-3 TRBV29-1 TRBD1 NA TGCAGCGCCTGGACAGGGGGCACAGATACGCAGTATTTT CSAWTGGTDTQYF
TRBJ1-2 TRBV6-1 TRBD1 NA TGTGCCAGCAGATGGACAGGGGGCGACTATGGCTACACCTTC CASRWTGGDYGYTF
TRBJ1-1 TRBV28 NA NA TGTGCCAGCAGTTTCCGGGGTGGGCTAACTGAAGCTTTCTTT CASSFRGGLTEAFF
TRBJ1-6 TRBV28 NA few TGTGCCAGCAGTTTTGGGCAGGGCATGGGAGACACCCTCCACTTT CASSFGQGMGDTLHF
TRBJ1-2 TRBV12-3/TRBV12-4 NA NA TGTGCCAGCAGTTTTAGGGGGATCGGCTACACCTTC CASSFRGIGYTF
TRBJ1-1 TRBV28 TRBD1 NA TGTGCCAGCAGTACAGGGGACACTGAAGCTTTCTTT CASSTGDTEAFF
TRBJ2-3 TRBV19 NA once TGTGCCAGTCGGAATCCAGGGCCCGATCAGCAGTATTTT CASRNPGPDQQYF
TRBJ2-3 TRBV7-3 NA NA TGTGCCAGCAGCGGGCCCCCCCTGGGGGATACGCAGTATTTT CASSGPPLGDTQYF
TRBJ2-5 TRBV20-1 NA NA TGCAGTGCTAGAGATCGGCCCTTCCAAGAGACCCAGTACTTC CSARDRPFQETQYF
TRBJ1-1 TRBV19 NA NA TGTGCCAGCCGCCGTCGGGTTGACACTGAAGCTCTCTTT CASRRRVDTEALF
TRBJ2-6 TRBV29-1 NA NA TGCAGCGCCCGCTCCCGGAATCGCTCTGGGGCCAACGTCCTGACTTTC CSARSRNRSGANVLTF
TRBJ1-1 TRBV7-8 NA few TGTGCCAGCAGCTTGGGGGCAACAGAGAACACTGAAGCTTTCTTT CASSLGATENTEAFF
TRBJ2-2 TRBV9 NA NA TGTGCCAGCAGCGTAGCGGGGTGGAGCACCGGGGAGCTGTTTTTT CASSVAGWSTGELFF
TRBJ1-1 TRBV5-4 NA NA TGTGCCAGCAGCTTGGATCACAGGGTAAGGACTGAAGCTTTCTTT CASSLDHRVRTEAFF
TRBJ1-6 TRBV19 NA few TGTGCCAGTAGGCCCACGGACAGTTCACCCCTCCACTTT CASRPTDSSPLHF
TRBJ1-1 TRBV19 NA few TGTGCCAGTAGTACAAACAGGGTTCTTACTGAAGCTTTCTTT CASSTNRVLTEAFF
TRBJ2-7 TRBV6-2/TRBV6-3 NA NA TGTGCCAGCAGCCTAGGGTGGAGTGAGGGAGAGAAGGAGCAGTACTTC CASSLGWSEGEKEQYF
TRBJ1-2 TRBV20-1 NA few TGCAGTGCTAGTATTGCGGGGTTCCATGGCTACACCTTC CSASIAGFHGYTF
TRBJ2-5 TRBV7-2 NA NA TGTGCCAGCAGTTTACCCCCTCTTTTGCAGACCCAGTACTTC CASSLPPLLQTQYF
TRBJ2-5 TRBV5-4 TRBD2 NA TGTGCCAGCAGCCGGGAGGCGGGAGAGGGAGAGACCCAGTACTTC CASSREAGEGETQYF
TRBJ2-7 TRBV20-1 NA NA TGCAGTGCTACACCCACCGGCGACAGCTCCTACGAGCAGTACTTC CSATPTGDSSYEQYF
TRBJ2-7 TRBV12-3/TRBV12-4 NA few TGTGCCAGCAGCTCGACAGCCTACGAGCAGTACTTC CASSSTAYEQYF
TRBJ1-2 TRBV28 TRBD1 few TGTGCCAGCAGGGAGGACAGGGGTGGAGGCTACACCTTC CASREDRGGGYTF
TRBJ1-4 TRBV7-9 NA NA TGTGCCAGCAGCCTTCACGTTACTAAACTGTTTTTT CASSLHVTKLFF
TRBJ1-2 TRBV2 TRBD1 NA TGTGCCAGCAGTGGGACAGGGGTCCCCTCCAACTATGGCTACACCTTC CASSGTGVPSNYGYTF